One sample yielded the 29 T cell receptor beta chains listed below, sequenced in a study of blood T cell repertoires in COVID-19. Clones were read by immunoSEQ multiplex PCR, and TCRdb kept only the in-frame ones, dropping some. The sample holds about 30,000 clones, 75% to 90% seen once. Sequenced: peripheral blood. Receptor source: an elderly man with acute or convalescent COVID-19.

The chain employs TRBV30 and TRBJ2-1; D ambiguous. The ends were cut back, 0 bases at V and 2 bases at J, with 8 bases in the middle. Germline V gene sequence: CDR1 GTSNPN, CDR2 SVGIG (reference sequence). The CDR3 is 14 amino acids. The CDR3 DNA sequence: TGTGCCTGGAGTGTGGAGACCCCCTACAATGAGCAGTTCTTC. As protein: CAWSVETPYNEQFF.

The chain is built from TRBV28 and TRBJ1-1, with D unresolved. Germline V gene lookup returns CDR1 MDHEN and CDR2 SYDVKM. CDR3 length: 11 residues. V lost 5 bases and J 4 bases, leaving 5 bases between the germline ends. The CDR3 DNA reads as TGTGCCAGCAGTACTAGCACTGAAGCTTTCTTT. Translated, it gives CASSTSTEAFF.

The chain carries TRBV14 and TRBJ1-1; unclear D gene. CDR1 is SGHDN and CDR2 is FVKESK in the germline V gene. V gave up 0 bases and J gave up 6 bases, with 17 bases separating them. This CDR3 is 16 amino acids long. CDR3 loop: CASSQDNRVGGAEAFF. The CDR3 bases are TGTGCCAGCAGCCAAGATAATCGAGTCGGAGGAGCTGAAGCTTTCTTT.

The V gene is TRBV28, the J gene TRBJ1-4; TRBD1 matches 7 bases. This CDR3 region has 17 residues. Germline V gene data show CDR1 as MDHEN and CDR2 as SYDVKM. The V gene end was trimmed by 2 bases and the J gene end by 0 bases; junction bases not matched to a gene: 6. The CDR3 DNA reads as TGTGCCAGCAGTTTACCCGGGACAGCCGCAACTAATGAAAAACTGTTTTTT. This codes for CASSLPGTAATNEKLFF.

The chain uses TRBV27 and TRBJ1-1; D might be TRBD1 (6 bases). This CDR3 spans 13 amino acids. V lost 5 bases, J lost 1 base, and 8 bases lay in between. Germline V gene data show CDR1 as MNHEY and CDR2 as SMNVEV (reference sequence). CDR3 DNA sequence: TGTGCCAGCAGTCTGACAGGGAACACTGAAGCTTTCTTT. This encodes CASSLTGNTEAFF.

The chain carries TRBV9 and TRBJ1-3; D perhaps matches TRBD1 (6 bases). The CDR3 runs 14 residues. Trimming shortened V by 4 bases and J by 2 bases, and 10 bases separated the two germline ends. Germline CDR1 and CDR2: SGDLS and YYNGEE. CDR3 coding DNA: TGTGCCAGCAGCAAGGGACACACTGGAAACACCATATATTTT. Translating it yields CASSKGHTGNTIYF.

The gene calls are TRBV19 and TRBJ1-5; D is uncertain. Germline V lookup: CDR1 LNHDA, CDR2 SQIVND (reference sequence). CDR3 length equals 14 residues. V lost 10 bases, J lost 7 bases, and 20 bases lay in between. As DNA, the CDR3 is TGTGCCACTTCGCCGAGGGATAGAGGACAGCCCCAGCATTTT. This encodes CATSPRDRGQPQHF.

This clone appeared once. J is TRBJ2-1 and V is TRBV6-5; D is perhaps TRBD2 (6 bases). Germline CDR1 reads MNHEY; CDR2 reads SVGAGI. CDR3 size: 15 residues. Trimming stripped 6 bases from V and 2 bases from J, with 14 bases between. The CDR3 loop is CASSRGDFAYNEQFF. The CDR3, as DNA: TGTGCCAGCAGCCGCGGGGACTTCGCCTACAATGAGCAGTTCTTC.

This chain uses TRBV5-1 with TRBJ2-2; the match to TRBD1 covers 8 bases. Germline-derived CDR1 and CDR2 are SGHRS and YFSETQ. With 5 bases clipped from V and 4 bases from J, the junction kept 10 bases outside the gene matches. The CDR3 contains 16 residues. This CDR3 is CASSSGQGAATGELFF. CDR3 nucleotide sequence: TGCGCCAGCAGTTCCGGACAGGGCGCTGCCACCGGGGAGCTGTTTTTT.

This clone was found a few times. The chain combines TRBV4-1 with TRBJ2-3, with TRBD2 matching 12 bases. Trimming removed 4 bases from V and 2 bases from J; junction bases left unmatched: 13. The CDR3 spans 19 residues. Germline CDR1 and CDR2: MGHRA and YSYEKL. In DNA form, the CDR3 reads TGCGCCAGCAGCCTCCAACGAACTAGCGGGGGGACAGACACAGATACGCAGTATTTT. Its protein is CASSLQRTSGGTDTDTQYF.

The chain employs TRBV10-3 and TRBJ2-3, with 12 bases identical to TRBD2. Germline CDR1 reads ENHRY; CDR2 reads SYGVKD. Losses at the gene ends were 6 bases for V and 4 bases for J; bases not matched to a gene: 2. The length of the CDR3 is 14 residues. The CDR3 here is CAIRRTSGADTQYF. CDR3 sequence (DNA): TGTGCCATCAGGAGGACTAGCGGGGCAGATACGCAGTATTTT.

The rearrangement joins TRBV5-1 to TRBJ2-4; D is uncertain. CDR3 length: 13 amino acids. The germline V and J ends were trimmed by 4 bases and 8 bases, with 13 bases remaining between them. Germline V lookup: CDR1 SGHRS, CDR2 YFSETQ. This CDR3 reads CASSPEVSDIQYF. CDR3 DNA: TGCGCCAGCAGCCCCGAAGTTTCGGACATTCAGTACTTC.

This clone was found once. Here the CDR3 DNA reads TGCGCCAGCAGACTGGGCTCGACGGCACCAAGCACAGATACGCAGTATTTT. This sequence encodes CASRLGSTAPSTDTQYF. The chain employs TRBV5-1 and TRBJ2-3; no definite D call. V was shortened by 5 bases and J by 0 bases, with 19 bases between the two germline ends. CDR3 length: 17 residues. The germline gives CDR1 SGHRS, CDR2 YFSETQ.

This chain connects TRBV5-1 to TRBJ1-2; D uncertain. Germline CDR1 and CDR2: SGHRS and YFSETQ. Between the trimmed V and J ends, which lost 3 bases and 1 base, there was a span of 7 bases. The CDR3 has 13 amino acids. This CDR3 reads CASSSGVNYGYTF. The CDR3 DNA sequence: TGCGCCAGCAGCTCGGGAGTTAACTATGGCTACACCTTC.

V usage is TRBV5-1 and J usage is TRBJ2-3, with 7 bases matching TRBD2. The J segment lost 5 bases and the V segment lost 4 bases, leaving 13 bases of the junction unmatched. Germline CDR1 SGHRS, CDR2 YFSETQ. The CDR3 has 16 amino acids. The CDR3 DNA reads TGCGCCAGCAGCCAGGCAGCGGGGCGACACGGAGATACGCAGTATTTT. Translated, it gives CASSQAAGRHGDTQYF.

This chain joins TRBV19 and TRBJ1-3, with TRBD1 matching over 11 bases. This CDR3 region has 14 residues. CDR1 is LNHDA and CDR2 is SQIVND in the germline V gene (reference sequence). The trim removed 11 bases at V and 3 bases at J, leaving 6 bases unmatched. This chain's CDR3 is CAAGTGGGGNTIYF. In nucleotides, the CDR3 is TGTGCCGCCGGGACAGGGGGTGGTGGAAACACCATATATTTT.

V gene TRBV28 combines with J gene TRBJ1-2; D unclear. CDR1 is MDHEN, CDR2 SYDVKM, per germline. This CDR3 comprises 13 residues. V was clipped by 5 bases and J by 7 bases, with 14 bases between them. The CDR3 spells CASSPPLVSGYTF. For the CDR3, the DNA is TGTGCCAGCAGTCCCCCCCTCGTCAGTGGCTACACCTTC.

The CDR3 spells CAIRNRANTEAFF. DNA for the CDR3: TGTGCCATCCGAAACAGGGCGAACACTGAAGCTTTCTTT. This chain uses TRBV6-6 with TRBJ1-1, with TRBD1 as a possible D gene (6 bases). The CDR3 has 13 residues. Looked up from germline, CDR1 is MNHNY and CDR2 is SVGAGI (reference sequence). Trimming removed 10 bases at V and 1 base at J, with 13 bases between.

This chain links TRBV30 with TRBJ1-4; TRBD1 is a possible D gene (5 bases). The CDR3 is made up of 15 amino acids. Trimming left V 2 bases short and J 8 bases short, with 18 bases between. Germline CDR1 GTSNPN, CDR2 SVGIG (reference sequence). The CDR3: CAWSTPGGREEKLFF. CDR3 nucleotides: TGTGCCTGGAGTACACCGGGGGGTAGGGAGGAAAAACTGTTTTTT.

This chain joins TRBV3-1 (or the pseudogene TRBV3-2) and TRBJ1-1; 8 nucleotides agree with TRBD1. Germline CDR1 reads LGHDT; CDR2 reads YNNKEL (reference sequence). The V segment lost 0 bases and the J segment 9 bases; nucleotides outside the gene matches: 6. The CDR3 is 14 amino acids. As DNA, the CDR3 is TGTGCCAGCAGCCAAGAGGCAGGGGGCGGTCAAGCTTTCTTT. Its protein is CASSQEAGGGQAFF.

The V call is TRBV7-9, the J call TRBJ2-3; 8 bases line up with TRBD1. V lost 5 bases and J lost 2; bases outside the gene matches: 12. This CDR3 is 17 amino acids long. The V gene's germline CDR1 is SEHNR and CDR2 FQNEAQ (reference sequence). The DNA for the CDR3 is TGTGCCAGCAGCCTCAGGACAGGGATTGGAACCACAGATACGCAGTATTTT. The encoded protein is CASSLRTGIGTTDTQYF.

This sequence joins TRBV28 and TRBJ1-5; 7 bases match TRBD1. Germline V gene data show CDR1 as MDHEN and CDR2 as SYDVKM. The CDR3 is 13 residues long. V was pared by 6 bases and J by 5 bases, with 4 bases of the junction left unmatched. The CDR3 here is CASRGGTDQPQHF. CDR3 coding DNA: TGTGCCAGCAGAGGGGGCACAGATCAGCCCCAGCATTTT.

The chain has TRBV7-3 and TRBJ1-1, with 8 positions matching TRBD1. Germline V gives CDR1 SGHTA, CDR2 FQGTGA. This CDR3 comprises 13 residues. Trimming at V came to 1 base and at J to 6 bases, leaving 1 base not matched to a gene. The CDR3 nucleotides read TGTGCCAGCAGCTTAAACAGGGGGGCTGAAGCTTTCTTT. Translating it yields CASSLNRGAEAFF.

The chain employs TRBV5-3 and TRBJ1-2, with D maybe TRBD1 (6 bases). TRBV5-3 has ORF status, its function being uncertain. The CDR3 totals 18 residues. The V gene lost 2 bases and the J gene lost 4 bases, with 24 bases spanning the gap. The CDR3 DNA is TGTGCCAGAAGCTTCCGAGCAAGGACAGACCCTCTACCCTATGGCTACACCTTC. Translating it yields CARSFRARTDPLPYGYTF.

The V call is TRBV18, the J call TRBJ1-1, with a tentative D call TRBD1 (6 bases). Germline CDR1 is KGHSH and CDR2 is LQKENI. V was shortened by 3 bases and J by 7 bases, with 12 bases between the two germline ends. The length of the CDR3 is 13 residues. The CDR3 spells CASSPRTADEAFF. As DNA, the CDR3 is TGTGCCAGCTCACCTAGGACAGCCGATGAAGCTTTCTTT.

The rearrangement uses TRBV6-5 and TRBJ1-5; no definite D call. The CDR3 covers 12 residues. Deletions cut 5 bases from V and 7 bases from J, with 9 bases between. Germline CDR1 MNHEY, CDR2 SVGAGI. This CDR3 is CASSRGSQPQHF. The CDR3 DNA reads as TGTGCCAGCAGTCGGGGTTCCCAGCCCCAGCATTTT.

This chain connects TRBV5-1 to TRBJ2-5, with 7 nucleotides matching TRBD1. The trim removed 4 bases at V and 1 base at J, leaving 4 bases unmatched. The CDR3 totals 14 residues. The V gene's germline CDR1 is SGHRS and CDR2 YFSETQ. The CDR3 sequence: CASSPRTGQETQYF. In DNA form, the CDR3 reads TGCGCCAGCAGCCCCCGGACAGGCCAAGAGACCCAGTACTTC.

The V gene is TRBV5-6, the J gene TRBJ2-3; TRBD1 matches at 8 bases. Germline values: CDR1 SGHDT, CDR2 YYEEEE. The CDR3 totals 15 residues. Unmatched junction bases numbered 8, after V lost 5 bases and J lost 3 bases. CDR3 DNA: TGTGCCAGCAGGAAAAGACAGGGGCGGACAGATACGCAGTATTTT. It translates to CASRKRQGRTDTQYF.

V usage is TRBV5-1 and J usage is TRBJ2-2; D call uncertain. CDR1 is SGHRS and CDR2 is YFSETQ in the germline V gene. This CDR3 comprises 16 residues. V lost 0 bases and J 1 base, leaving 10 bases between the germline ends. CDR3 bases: TGCGCCAGCAGCTTGGTATCGGGTGAGAACACCGGGGAGCTGTTTTTT. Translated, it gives CASSLVSGENTGELFF.